The next 22 T cell receptor beta chains were all read from a single sample in a study of blood T cell repertoires in COVID-19. The table came from immunoSEQ multiplex PCR; TCRdb's copy has only in-frame clones and leaves some out. The table lists 95,000 to 110,000 clones, roughly 82% of them singletons. The specimen sequenced was peripheral blood. These receptors originate from a man between 60 and 75 years old with acute or convalescent COVID-19.

The chain carries TRBV6-5 and TRBJ1-3; D is uncertain. This CDR3 region has 12 residues. Per germline, CDR1 MNHEY and CDR2 SVGAGI. V was shortened by 8 bases and J by 0 bases, with 5 bases between the two germline ends. CDR3 residues: CASGASGNTIYF. DNA of the CDR3: TGTGCCAGCGGAGCCTCTGGAAACACCATATATTTT.

The rearrangement joins TRBV19 to TRBJ1-2; perhaps TRBD1 as D (6 bases). Germline values: CDR1 LNHDA, CDR2 SQIVND (reference sequence). Deletions cut 9 bases from V and 5 bases from J, with 19 bases between. The CDR3 sequence is 14 residues long. The chain's CDR3 is CASHFGQLLYGYTF. The CDR3 bases are TGTGCCAGCCACTTCGGACAGCTCCTGTATGGCTACACCTTC.

V is TRBV27 and J is TRBJ2-1, with D uncertain. The CDR3 runs 17 residues. Per the germline V gene, CDR1 is MNHEY and CDR2 is SMNVEV (reference sequence). Trimming took off 4 bases at V and 2 bases at J, with 18 bases between the two ends. In DNA, the CDR3 is TGTGCCAGCAGTTCCGACACCGGCCTCACTCCCTACAATGAGCAGTTCTTC. Its protein product is CASSSDTGLTPYNEQFF.

CDR3 region: CASSLLGGSYNEQFF. In nucleotides, the CDR3 is TGCGCCAGCAGCCTACTGGGGGGGAGCTACAATGAGCAGTTCTTC. The chain combines TRBV5-1 with TRBJ2-1; 7 positions match TRBD2. This CDR3 is 15 amino acids long. V was pared by 4 bases and J by 3 bases, with 7 bases of the junction left unmatched. Germline lookup yields CDR1 SGHRS and CDR2 YFSETQ.

The chain joins TRBV5-5 to TRBJ1-3; 8 positions agree with TRBD1. This CDR3 region has 15 residues. The germline V gene has CDR1 SGHKS and CDR2 YYEKEE (reference sequence). Unmatched junction bases numbered 7, after V lost 5 bases and J lost 3 bases. DNA of the CDR3: TGTGCCAGCAGTGAGGACAGGGCGAGTGGAAACACCATATATTTT. This codes for CASSEDRASGNTIYF.

The rearrangement joins TRBV7-3 to TRBJ2-1, with 14 bases lining up with TRBD2. Germline loops: CDR1 SGHTA, CDR2 FQGTGA. CDR3 size: 16 residues. The trim removed 2 bases at V and 9 bases at J, leaving 6 bases unmatched. The CDR3 sequence: CASSLPGTSGRGEQFF. The CDR3 nucleotides read TGTGCCAGCAGCTTACCCGGGACTAGCGGGAGAGGTGAGCAGTTCTTC. The variable domain in full, with the rest retrieved from reference TRBV7-3 and TRBJ2-1, is GAGVSQTPSNKVTEKGKYVELRCDPISGHTALYWYRQSLGQGPEFLIYFQGTGAADDSGLPNDRFFAVRPEGSVSTLKIQRTERGDSAVYLCASSLPGTSGRGEQFFGPGTRLTVL.

The chain employs TRBV29-1 and TRBJ2-7; 7 bases match TRBD1. Per the germline V gene, CDR1 is SQVTM and CDR2 is ANQGSEA. The trim removed 4 bases at V and 2 bases at J, leaving 5 bases unmatched. This CDR3 has 13 amino acids. The CDR3 nucleotides are TGCAGCGTTGGGGTAACAGGGGCCTACGAGCAGTACTTC. Its translation: CSVGVTGAYEQYF.

This chain links TRBV19 with TRBJ2-4; TRBD2 aligns across 12 bases. This CDR3 has 17 amino acids. Germline-derived CDR1 and CDR2 are LNHDA and SQIVND (reference sequence). Germline trimming cut 7 bases from V and 8 bases from J; bases unmatched to any gene: 15. The CDR3 DNA reads TGTGCCAGTACCCCCAGACTAGCGGGAGTCAGGGGGGACATTCAGTACTTC. As protein: CASTPRLAGVRGDIQYF.

This chain connects TRBV3-1 (or the pseudogene TRBV3-2) to TRBJ1-5; D is unresolved. The CDR3 is 14 amino acids. V lost 3 bases and J lost 2, with 8 bases in between. CDR1 is LGHDT and CDR2 is YNNKEL in the germline V gene (reference sequence). The CDR3 loop is CASSHGQGNQPQHF. The DNA for the CDR3 is TGTGCCAGCAGCCATGGGCAGGGCAATCAGCCCCAGCATTTT.

The V call is TRBV11-2, the J call TRBJ2-7; 8 positions match TRBD1. This CDR3 has 16 residues. After removal of 5 bases from V and 1 base from J, the junction contained 10 bases not matched to a gene. Germline values: CDR1 SGHAT, CDR2 FQNNGV. The CDR3 nucleotides are TGTGCCAGCAGCCCCTGGGGACAGGCCACGTCCTACGAGCAGTACTTC. It specifies CASSPWGQATSYEQYF. Using reference TRBV11-2 and TRBJ2-7 for the parts outside the CDR3, the full variable domain is EAGVAQSPRYKIIEKRQSVAFWCNPISGHATLYWYQQILGQGPKLLIQFQNNGVVDDSQLPKDRFSAERLKGVDSTLKIQPAKLEDSAVYLCASSPWGQATSYEQYFGPGTRLTVT.

This clone showed up just a few times. The CDR3 nucleotides are TGTGCCAGCAGTATTAGCCAACCTTCATACAATGAGCAGTTCTTC. The encoded protein is CASSISQPSYNEQFF. The chain links TRBV6-2 or TRBV6-3 to TRBJ2-1; D call uncertain. Germline CDR1 reads MNHEY; CDR2 reads SVGEGT. The CDR3 is 15 residues long. V was shortened by 5 bases and J by 4 bases, with 15 bases between the two germline ends.

This clone was seen only once. The chain carries TRBV7-2 and TRBJ1-3; possibly TRBD1 for D (6 bases). From germline, CDR1 is SGHTA and CDR2 FQGNSA. Trimming shortened V by 5 bases and J by 0 bases, and 11 bases separated the two germline ends. This CDR3 comprises 15 residues. Here the CDR3 reads CASSRGQNSGNTIYF. The CDR3, as DNA: TGTGCCAGCAGCCGGGGACAAAACTCTGGAAACACCATATATTTT. The full variable domain, its missing parts supplied by reference TRBV7-2 and TRBJ1-3, is GAGVSQSPSNKVTEKGKDVELRCDPISGHTALYWYRQSLGQGLEFLIYFQGNSAPDKSGLPSDRFSAERTGGSVSTLTIQRTQQEDSAVYLCASSRGQNSGNTIYFGEGSWLTVV.

This clone was detected only once. A much larger clone differs by one base, so this may be a read error. This chain joins TRBV11-2 and TRBJ1-5; D gene unclear. Germline V gene sequence: CDR1 SGHAT, CDR2 FQNNGV. The V and J ends lost 2 bases and 2 bases respectively, with 7 bases between them. There are 14 residues in the CDR3. CDR3 in DNA: TGTGCCAGCAGCTTAACGGAGGGCAATCAGCCCCAGCATTTT. Protein: CASSLTEGNQPQHF.

A note on this clone: This same CDR3 is encoded by further DNA sequences in the sample. CDR3 protein: CASSFPTSGGDTQYF. Written as DNA, the CDR3 is TGTGCCAGCAGCTTTCCCACTAGCGGGGGAGATACGCAGTATTTT. The rearrangement uses TRBV7-2 and TRBJ2-3; 11 nucleotides agree with TRBD2. Trimming removed 3 bases from V and 5 bases from J; junction bases left unmatched: 4. Per germline, CDR1 SGHTA and CDR2 FQGNSA. This CDR3 spans 15 amino acids.

The chain employs TRBV5-4 and TRBJ2-5; 7 bases are a match to TRBD1. J gave up 1 base and V 5 bases, and 5 bases lay outside the gene matches. Germline V CDR1 and CDR2: SGHNT, YYREEE (reference sequence). The CDR3 totals 14 residues. The CDR3 DNA sequence: TGTGCCAGCAGTTTTGGACAGGTCCAAGAGACCCAGTACTTC. Translated, it gives CASSFGQVQETQYF.

The V and J genes are TRBV12-3 or TRBV12-4 and TRBJ1-3, with 7 bases identical to TRBD1. The CDR3 contains 13 residues. V shed 3 bases, J shed 4 bases, and the junction held 0 bases outside the gene matches. CDR3 bases: TGTGCCAGCAGTTTGACAGGGGGAAACACCATATATTTT. Protein product: CASSLTGGNTIYF.

This chain links TRBV5-4 with TRBJ2-7; possible D gene TRBD2, 6 bases. Germline V lookup: CDR1 SGHNT, CDR2 YYREEE (reference sequence). This CDR3 is built from 13 residues. The germline V and J ends were trimmed by 2 bases and 2 bases, with 8 bases remaining between them. CDR3 nucleotide sequence: TGTGCCAGCAGCTTTGCGGGGACCTACGAGCAGTACTTC. Translated: CASSFAGTYEQYF. The full variable domain, in which reference TRBV5-4 and TRBJ2-7 provide the parts outside the CDR3, is ETGVTQSPTHLIKTRGQQVTLRCSSQSGHNTVSWYQQALGQGPQFIFQYYREEENGRGNFPPRFSGLQFPNYSSELNVNALELDDSALYLCASSFAGTYEQYFGPGTRLTVT.

The gene calls are TRBV29-1 and TRBJ1-3; no clear D. Germline V CDR1 and CDR2: SQVTM, ANQGSEA. The germline V and J ends were trimmed by 3 bases and 0 bases, with 9 bases remaining between them. The CDR3 is 14 residues long. The CDR3 here is CSVEGGFSGNTIYF. In DNA form, the CDR3 reads TGCAGCGTTGAGGGAGGATTCTCTGGAAACACCATATATTTT.

The V and J genes are TRBV18 and TRBJ2-5; 13 positions agree with TRBD2. CDR1 KGHSH and CDR2 LQKENI come from the germline V gene. The V gene end was trimmed by 3 bases and the J gene end by 2 bases; junction bases not matched to a gene: 3. The CDR3 totals 16 residues. The CDR3 region has the DNA TGTGCCAGCTCACCCCGACTAGCGGGGGGTCAAGAGACCCAGTACTTC. Translated, it gives CASSPRLAGGQETQYF.

The chain uses TRBV5-1 and TRBJ2-5; D may be TRBD1 (6 bases). The CDR3 spans 15 residues. Per the germline V gene, CDR1 is SGHRS and CDR2 is YFSETQ. V dropped 4 bases and J dropped 0 bases, with 13 bases sitting between them. Written as DNA, the CDR3 is TGCGCCAGCAGCACTGGACAGACCTACCAAGAGACCCAGTACTTC. Translation gives CASSTGQTYQETQYF.

V and J are TRBV5-1 and TRBJ2-1; the D gene is possibly TRBD2 (6 bases). The CDR3 totals 13 residues. Germline V lookup: CDR1 SGHRS, CDR2 YFSETQ. V lost 4 bases, J lost 13 bases, and 18 bases lay in between. The CDR3 DNA is TGCGCCAGCAGCCGGGACTCTTTCGGGATCCAGTTCTTC. The encoded protein is CASSRDSFGIQFF. Looking up the rest from reference TRBV5-1 and TRBJ2-1 gives the full variable domain: KAGVTQTPRYLIKTRGQQVTLSCSPISGHRSVSWYQQTPGQGLQFLFEYFSETQRNKGNFPGRFSGRQFSNSRSEMNVSTLELGDSALYLCASSRDSFGIQFFGPGTRLTVL.

The J gene is TRBJ1-1, the V gene TRBV3-1 (or the pseudogene TRBV3-2); D remains unclear. The CDR3 covers 14 residues. Germline V gene sequence: CDR1 LGHDT, CDR2 YNNKEL (reference sequence). V was pared by 1 base and J by 0 bases, with 6 bases between. This chain's CDR3 is CASSQGGVNTEAFF. For the CDR3, the DNA is TGTGCCAGCAGCCAAGGAGGTGTGAACACTGAAGCTTTCTTT.